The 28 T cell receptor beta chains presented below share a single source sample, sequenced in a study of CD8 T cells in Susac syndrome. Random hexamers served to reverse transcribe roughly 0.5 to 1 ug RNA. MiXCR was run by TCRdb on the immunoSEQ multiplex PCR reads, yielding one entry per CDR3 protein. The sample consists of 250,000 to 300,000 distinct CDR3 sequences, about 91% of them appearing once. Specimen: CD8+ T cells from PBMCs. These receptors were obtained from a human donor with multiple sclerosis.

The table lists this clonotype with a few counts. This rearrangement joins TRBV29-1 to TRBJ2-5; D is undetermined. V shed 2 bases and J shed 2 bases, with 12 bases lying between them. The CDR3 runs to 14 residues. Germline-derived CDR1 and CDR2 are SQVTM and ANQGSEA. The CDR3 protein is CSVERLDPQETQYF. The DNA for the CDR3 is TGCAGCGTTGAACGGCTAGACCCGCAAGAGACCCAGTACTTC.

This chain uses TRBV4-3 with TRBJ2-7, with D perhaps TRBD1 (5 bases). The CDR3 loop spans 14 amino acids. Germline-derived CDR1 and CDR2 are LGHNA and YSLEER. Trimming took 0 bases from V and 5 from J, leaving 11 bases between them. The CDR3 is CASSQDPRDNEQYF. Written as DNA, the CDR3 is TGCGCCAGCAGCCAAGACCCCAGGGATAACGAGCAGTACTTC.

The chain couples TRBV30 to TRBJ1-1; weak D call: TRBD1 (5 bases). Germline CDR1 GTSNPN, CDR2 SVGIG (reference sequence). The CDR3 is made up of 12 amino acids. V lost 2 bases, J lost 8 bases, and 12 bases lay in between. The CDR3, as DNA: TGTGCCTGGAGTCCCGGGACGGAGGAAGCTTTCTTT. It codes for CAWSPGTEEAFF. Complete variable domain (other parts from reference TRBV30 and TRBJ1-1): SQTIHQWPATLVQPVGSPLSLECTVEGTSNPNLYWYRQAAGRGLQLLFYSVGIGQISSEVPQNLSASRPQDRQFILSSKKLLLSDSGFYLCAWSPGTEEAFFGQGTRLTVV.

V gene TRBV10-3 combines with J gene TRBJ2-1; no firm D call. Germline V gives CDR1 ENHRY, CDR2 SYGVKD. V lost 4 bases, J lost 5 bases, and 15 bases lay in between. This CDR3 has 15 amino acids. Here the CDR3 reads CAISGDQVANNEQFF. Written as DNA, the CDR3 is TGTGCCATCAGTGGAGACCAGGTCGCCAACAATGAGCAGTTCTTC.

The rearrangement joins TRBV7-6 to TRBJ1-6; 9 nucleotides line up with TRBD1. The CDR3 runs 16 residues. The V gene end was trimmed by 1 base and the J gene end by 6 bases; junction bases not matched to a gene: 4. Germline CDR1 and CDR2: SGHVS and FNYEAQ. The CDR3, as DNA: TGTGCCAGCAGCTTAGAACAGGGGGCTACTAATTCACCCCTCCACTTT. This codes for CASSLEQGATNSPLHF. Full variable domain (outside the CDR3, taken from reference TRBV7-6 and TRBJ1-6): GAGVSQSPRYKVTKRGQDVALRCDPISGHVSLYWYRQALGQGPEFLTYFNYEAQQDKSGLPNDRFSAERPEGSISTLTIQRTEQRDSAMYRCASSLEQGATNSPLHFGNGTRLTVT.

V is TRBV6-5 and J is TRBJ2-1, with TRBD1 identical over 9 bases. The CDR3 is 14 amino acids. V shed 2 bases and J 9 bases; nucleotides not matched to a gene: 5. Per germline, CDR1 MNHEY and CDR2 SVGAGI. The chain's CDR3 is CASSYGTGSGEQFF. The CDR3 DNA reads as TGTGCCAGCAGTTACGGGACAGGGTCGGGTGAGCAGTTCTTC.

This chain links TRBV6-5 with TRBJ1-2; TRBD1 matches 7 bases. CDR3 length: 15 amino acids. Germline values: CDR1 MNHEY, CDR2 SVGAGI. The V gene end was trimmed by 6 bases and the J gene end by 0 bases; junction bases not matched to a gene: 7. CDR3: CASSHQGGANYGYTF. DNA of the CDR3: TGTGCCAGCAGCCATCAGGGGGGAGCTAACTATGGCTACACCTTC.

The chain recombines TRBV6-5 with TRBJ1-1; possible D gene TRBD1, 6 bases. Germline loops: CDR1 MNHEY, CDR2 SVGAGI. V was pared by 6 bases and J by 0 bases, with 11 bases between. This CDR3 comprises 14 residues. The CDR3 DNA follows: TGTGCCAGCAGCTGGACAGCCGTGAACACTGAAGCTTTCTTT. Amino acid sequence: CASSWTAVNTEAFF.

J is TRBJ2-3 and V is TRBV7-9, with TRBD2 identical over 7 bases. Germline trimming cut 5 bases from V and 2 bases from J; bases unmatched to any gene: 10. Germline CDR1 and CDR2: SEHNR and FQNEAQ (reference sequence). The CDR3 runs to 16 residues. Here the CDR3 DNA reads TGTGCCAGCAGCCTAGAGGCGGGAGTGTTCACAGATACGCAGTATTTT. It encodes CASSLEAGVFTDTQYF.

This chain links TRBV27 with TRBJ2-7; TRBD2 matches 16 bases. The CDR3 loop spans 14 amino acids. After removal of 5 bases from V and 9 bases from J, the junction contained 4 bases not matched to a gene. Germline V gene sequence: CDR1 MNHEY, CDR2 SMNVEV (reference sequence). CDR3 in DNA: TGTGCCAGCAGTACGGGACTAGCGGGAGGGAGGCAGTACTTC. Amino acids: CASSTGLAGGRQYF.

CDR3: CANFLPGQANSPLHF. CDR3 nucleotide sequence: TGTGCCAACTTCCTGCCGGGACAAGCGAATTCACCCCTCCACTTT. The V gene is TRBV5-8, the J gene TRBJ1-6, with D possibly matching TRBD1 (6 bases). Germline values: CDR1 SGHTS, CDR2 YDEGEE. V was trimmed by 9 bases and J by 7 bases, leaving 20 bases between them. The CDR3 is 15 residues long.

The rearrangement uses TRBV4-2 and TRBJ1-1, with D possibly being TRBD1 (5 bases). Germline CDR1 reads LGHNA; CDR2 reads YNFKEQ. The CDR3 contains 12 residues. V was trimmed by 5 bases and J by 11 bases, leaving 15 bases between them. CDR3 sequence (DNA): TGTGCCAGCAGCGGTAGGGACCCGGAGGCTTTCTTT. Its translation: CASSGRDPEAFF.

This chain links TRBV24-1 with TRBJ2-2; TRBD1 matches at 9 bases. CDR3 length equals 15 residues. Per the germline V gene, CDR1 is KGHDR and CDR2 is SFDVKD. V shed 6 bases and J 4 bases; nucleotides not matched to a gene: 5. This CDR3 reads CATSNDRGSTGELFF. CDR3 sequence (DNA): TGTGCCACCAGTAACGACAGGGGGTCCACCGGGGAGCTGTTTTTT.

This chain connects TRBV20-1 to TRBJ1-5; possible D gene TRBD1, 6 bases. CDR3 length equals 16 residues. Germline CDR1 and CDR2: DFQATT and SNEGSKA (reference sequence). Between the trimmed V and J ends, which lost 0 bases and 0 bases, there was a span of 12 bases. CDR3 amino acids: CSARELGTLSNQPQHF. The CDR3 DNA sequence: TGCAGTGCTAGAGAATTAGGGACACTTAGCAATCAGCCCCAGCATTTT.

The count of this clonotype is one. The V and J genes are TRBV4-3 and TRBJ2-3, with TRBD2 matching over 9 bases. CDR1 is LGHNA and CDR2 is YSLEER in the germline V gene. The CDR3 totals 16 residues. V was pared by 0 bases and J by 6 bases, with 7 bases of the junction left unmatched. The CDR3 region has the DNA TGCGCCAGCAGCCAAGACGACGCGGGGGGGCCGGATACGCAGTATTTT. Translation: CASSQDDAGGPDTQYF.

In this sample, this clonotype turned up a few times. The CDR3 is CSAVKGQRGYEQYF. The DNA for the CDR3 is TGCAGTGCAGTCAAAGGTCAGCGAGGCTACGAGCAGTACTTC. The V gene is TRBV20-1, the J gene TRBJ2-7; unclear D gene. This CDR3 region has 14 residues. Germline loops: CDR1 DFQATT, CDR2 SNEGSKA (reference sequence). V lost 6 bases and J lost 3, with 18 bases in between.

The chain joins TRBV27 to TRBJ2-7; 10 positions match TRBD2. CDR1 and CDR2 from the germline V gene are MNHEY and SMNVEV (reference sequence). This CDR3 is 15 amino acids long. With 6 bases clipped from V and 2 bases from J, the junction kept 7 bases outside the gene matches. The CDR3 region has the DNA TGTGCCAGCAGGCCATCTAGCGGGAGTCCCTACGAGCAGTACTTC. Residues: CASRPSSGSPYEQYF.

The chain uses TRBV28 and TRBJ2-7; maybe TRBD2 (5 bases). Looked up from germline, CDR1 is MDHEN and CDR2 is SYDVKM. V lost 6 bases and J 2 bases, leaving 17 bases between the germline ends. The CDR3 consists of 15 residues. This CDR3 is CASSPRLAQAYEQYF. The CDR3 nucleotides read TGTGCCAGCAGCCCCCGGCTAGCCCAAGCCTACGAGCAGTACTTC.

The CDR3 loop reads CASSQAPVGIAGELFF. The CDR3 coding sequence is TGCGCCAGCAGCCAAGCCCCGGTGGGGATCGCCGGGGAGCTGTTTTTT. The V and J genes are TRBV4-3 and TRBJ2-2; D is undetermined. The CDR3 is 16 residues long. V was clipped by 1 base and J by 6 bases, with 15 bases between them. Germline CDR1 reads LGHNA; CDR2 reads YSLEER.

The chain joins TRBV5-6 to TRBJ1-1; unclear D gene. Germline loops: CDR1 SGHDT, CDR2 YYEEEE. V shed 0 bases and J shed 5 bases, with 14 bases lying between them. The CDR3 is 15 residues long. For the CDR3, the DNA is TGTGCCAGCAGCTTGGGAACGGTGTCGTGGACTGAAGCTTTCTTT. Its translation is CASSLGTVSWTEAFF.

The chain joins TRBV6-5 to TRBJ2-1; D perhaps matches TRBD1 (6 bases). In germline, CDR1 is MNHEY, CDR2 SVGAGI. CDR3 size: 20 residues. V lost 2 bases and J 0 bases, leaving 23 bases between the germline ends. The CDR3 spells CASSYHSGTLLLGSYNEQFF. The CDR3, as DNA: TGTGCCAGCAGTTACCACTCGGGGACACTCCTTCTAGGCTCCTACAATGAGCAGTTCTTC.

This clonotype was recorded only once. The genes are TRBV29-1 and TRBJ2-5; 7 bases match TRBD2. Looked up from germline, CDR1 is SQVTM and CDR2 is ANQGSEA. The junction had 6 bases not matched to a gene; V was cut back by 3 bases and J by 5 bases. This CDR3 has 13 amino acids. The CDR3, as DNA: TGCAGCGTTGACGGGAGGCAAGGGGAGACCCAGTACTTC. Translated: CSVDGRQGETQYF.

The chain couples TRBV29-1 to TRBJ2-1, with TRBD2 as a possible D gene (5 bases). V was trimmed by 4 bases and J by 9 bases, leaving 13 bases between them. The CDR3 runs 12 residues. Germline CDR1 reads SQVTM; CDR2 reads ANQGSEA. The CDR3 is CSVARLAGEQFF. CDR3 sequence (DNA): TGCAGCGTTGCCCGTCTAGCAGGTGAGCAGTTCTTC.

This chain links TRBV14 with TRBJ1-2; D gene ambiguous. This CDR3 region has 16 residues. Trimming cost V 4 bases and J 0 bases, with 15 bases left between them. Germline V gene data show CDR1 as SGHDN and CDR2 as FVKESK. CDR3 sequence: CASSPSPGVPNYGYTF. The CDR3 DNA reads as TGTGCCAGCAGCCCCAGTCCCGGGGTTCCTAACTATGGCTACACCTTC.

This clonotype came up once. V and J are TRBV15 and TRBJ2-5; 7 bases map to TRBD2. With V trimmed by 0 bases and J by 0 bases, 16 bases remained unmatched. From germline, CDR1 is LNHNV and CDR2 YYDKDF (reference sequence). The CDR3 covers 20 residues. CDR3 DNA sequence: TGTGCCACCAGCAGAGATTCGTGGGGGACCCTAGCGGAATACCAAGAGACCCAGTACTTC. It specifies CATSRDSWGTLAEYQETQYF.

This chain uses TRBV6-6 with TRBJ2-7; D might be TRBD1 (8 bases). This CDR3 has 15 amino acids. V was cut by 6 bases and J by 2 bases, with 17 bases left in between. Germline V gene data show CDR1 as MNHNY and CDR2 as SVGAGI (reference sequence). CDR3 DNA sequence: TGTGCCAGCAGCCTACAGGGGGGGGTCGCCTACGAGCAGTACTTC. Protein sequence: CASSLQGGVAYEQYF.

The rearrangement joins TRBV7-3 to TRBJ2-3; no clear D. CDR1 is SGHTA, CDR2 FQGTGA, per germline. Trimming pared 1 base from V and 3 bases from J, leaving 5 bases between. This CDR3 is 13 amino acids long. CDR3 region: CASSLILTDTQYF. CDR3 coding DNA: TGTGCCAGCAGCTTAATCTTGACAGATACGCAGTATTTT.

This clonotype was observed a single time. The chain joins TRBV24-1 to TRBJ2-5; 12 bases are a match to TRBD2. The CDR3 has 16 amino acids. CDR1 KGHDR and CDR2 SFDVKD come from the germline V gene. After removal of 1 base from V and 4 bases from J, the junction contained 3 bases not matched to a gene. The CDR3 DNA reads as TGTGCCACCAGTGATTTTGAACTAGCGGGAGGAGAGACCCAGTACTTC. Amino acid sequence: CATSDFELAGGETQYF.